This TCR beta chain comes out of a study of OX40 agonist ivuxolimab in advanced cancers. The wider study: Every patient in dose escalation had hepatocellular carcinoma, melanoma, renal cell or head and neck cancer.

V shed 7 bases and J shed 3 bases, with 6 bases lying between them. Per the germline V gene, CDR1 is SGDLS and CDR2 is YYNGEE. This CDR3 spans 11 amino acids. Assay: immunoSEQ multiplex PCR; the TCRdb copy retains only in-frame clones and omits some. The profile shows some 14,000 clones, approximately 80% of them singletons. Blood got drawn at baseline, again on cycle 4 day 1, and then on cycle 7 day 1. Broader study findings: CD4+ and CD8+ blood T cells expanded clonally by week 6 at 0.1 to 3.0 mg/kg.

Worth noting for this clone: As yet, its antigen is unknown.

This clonotype was sampled from an adult with an advanced solid tumor such as melanoma, head and neck, liver or kidney cancer. The V gene is TRBV9, the J gene TRBJ2-3; D is ambiguous. The sequencing used CD4+ or CD8+ T cells sorted from blood, collected in a trial of the OX40 agonist ivuxolimab. The CDR3 protein is CASGVTDTQYF. DNA for the CDR3: TGTGCCAGCGGGGTTACAGATACGCAGTATTTT.